One and the same sample provided the 32 T cell receptor beta chains below, sequenced in a study of T-cell memory formation after mild COVID-19 listed by TCRdb under 2021. Libraries were made using 5' RACE. The listed sequencing device is Illumina NovaSeq 6000. TCRdb ran its own pipeline on the public reads, namely fastp trimming at Q25 and MiXCR clone calling, and kept in-frame beta chains. Entries are consolidated by CDR3 protein sequence, retaining the most common genes and DNA. Counted in this sample were just over 60,000 distinct CDR3 sequences; over 8.5% of them appeared once. The ten most abundant clones make up around 1.1% of the sample. Sequenced input: PBMCs or a T cell subset sorted from them (not recorded which). These receptors were collected from a man younger than 35 who had mild COVID-19 (a few samples of this study predate the infection). The sample titles of this study are shuffled in the database, so cell type and time point are left out; the donor was told from shared clones.

This sequence joins TRBV7-2 and TRBJ2-7, with 9 nucleotides matching TRBD1. CDR1 and CDR2 (germline): SGHTA, FQGNSA. Trimming cost V 5 bases and J 3 bases; bases outside gene matches: 5. The CDR3 has 14 amino acids. The CDR3 DNA follows: TGTGCCAGCAGCCCCGGGACAGGGTTCTACGAGCAGTACTTC. This translates into CASSPGTGFYEQYF.

This clonotype occurred a few times. The chain is built from TRBV12-3 or TRBV12-4 and TRBJ2-1; maybe TRBD1 (6 bases). The V and J ends lost 5 bases and 4 bases respectively, with 18 bases between them. CDR3 length: 16 residues. The CDR3 loop is CASSGVGGASYNEQFF. The CDR3 DNA follows: TGTGCCAGCAGTGGGGTAGGGGGAGCTTCGTACAATGAGCAGTTCTTC.

This chain connects TRBV7-2 to TRBJ2-1, with D unresolved. Trimming removed 3 bases from V and 5 bases from J, with 11 bases in between. Germline-derived CDR1 and CDR2 are SGHTA and FQGNSA. The CDR3 sequence is 14 residues long. CDR3 in amino acids: CASSFLRADNEQFF. The CDR3 region has the DNA TGTGCCAGCAGCTTTCTCCGGGCAGACAATGAGCAGTTCTTC.

This clonotype occurred a few times. The chain employs TRBV7-2 and TRBJ1-3; D is uncertain. CDR3 length: 15 residues. Trimming removed 3 bases at V and 0 bases at J, with 9 bases between. Per germline, CDR1 SGHTA and CDR2 FQGNSA. The CDR3 sequence is CASSFGRYSGNTIYF. The CDR3 bases are TGTGCCAGCAGCTTTGGACGGTACTCTGGAAACACCATATATTTT.

The gene calls are TRBV28 and TRBJ2-7, with D maybe TRBD2 (6 bases). The CDR3 loop spans 15 amino acids. Trimming took off 6 bases at V and 0 bases at J, with 15 bases between the two ends. The germline V gene has CDR1 MDHEN and CDR2 SYDVKM. CDR3 residues: CASSAPGVSSYEQYV. Here the CDR3 DNA reads TGTGCCAGCAGCGCCCCGGGGGTAAGCTCCTACGAGCAGTACGTC.

The chain has TRBV28 and TRBJ2-5; the D is unclear. The CDR3 has 13 amino acids. Germline values: CDR1 MDHEN, CDR2 SYDVKM. The germline V and J ends were trimmed by 3 bases and 5 bases, with 10 bases remaining between them. CDR3 in DNA: TGTGCCAGCAGTTTCAGGAGCCTTGAGACCCAGTACTTC. This codes for CASSFRSLETQYF.

CDR3 bases: TGTGCCAGCAGCCGGCAGGGATCACCCCTCCACTTT. Amino acids: CASSRQGSPLHF. This chain connects TRBV3-1 to TRBJ1-6; D might be TRBD1 (5 bases). The germline V gene has CDR1 LGHDT and CDR2 YNNKEL (reference sequence). The CDR3 has 12 residues. V was trimmed by 4 bases and J by 10 bases, leaving 8 bases between them.

This chain links TRBV12-3 or TRBV12-4 with TRBJ2-2; 7 bases align to TRBD2. The CDR3 length is 15 residues. V shed 5 bases, J shed 6 bases, and the junction held 9 bases outside the gene matches. In DNA, the CDR3 is TGTGCCAGCAGTCTAAGAGCGGGACTGCCCGGGGAGCTGTTTTTT. This gives the protein CASSLRAGLPGELFF.

V and J are TRBV6-5 and TRBJ2-3; 12 bases are a match to TRBD2. Germline V CDR1 and CDR2: MNHEY, SVGAGI. The length of the CDR3 is 15 residues. V gave up 6 bases and J gave up 1 base; unmatched junction bases: 2. CDR3 region: CASRWTSGGTDTQYF. In DNA form, the CDR3 reads TGTGCCAGCAGATGGACTAGCGGGGGCACAGATACGCAGTATTTT.

V gene TRBV12-3 or TRBV12-4 combines with J gene TRBJ2-2; D gene ambiguous. Trimming removed 6 bases at V and 6 bases at J, with 11 bases between. The length of the CDR3 is 13 residues. The CDR3 sequence: CASSQGVAGELFF. CDR3 coding DNA: TGTGCCAGCAGCCAAGGCGTTGCCGGGGAGCTGTTTTTT.

The V call is TRBV5-1, the J call TRBJ2-1; 8 bases are a match to TRBD1. CDR3 size: 15 residues. V gave up 5 bases and J gave up 5 bases; unmatched junction bases: 9. CDR1 SGHRS and CDR2 YFSETQ come from the germline V gene. The CDR3 reads CASRTTGTGNNEQFF. The CDR3 DNA reads TGCGCCAGCAGAACGACCGGGACAGGCAACAATGAGCAGTTCTTC.

In this sample, this clonotype turned up a few times. This chain uses TRBV7-2 with TRBJ1-6; TRBD1 might be the D (5 bases). The germline V gene has CDR1 SGHTA and CDR2 FQGNSA. The V and J ends lost 1 base and 10 bases respectively, with 17 bases between them. The CDR3 has 16 residues. In DNA, the CDR3 is TGTGCCAGCAGCTTAGGCCCGCAATTATGGGGCTCACCCCTCCACTTT. Its translation: CASSLGPQLWGSPLHF.

The rearrangement joins TRBV5-6 to TRBJ2-5, with unresolved D. The CDR3 runs 14 residues. Trimming cost V 3 bases and J 2 bases, with 11 bases left between them. CDR1 and CDR2 (germline): SGHDT, YYEEEE. The CDR3 spells CASSYGLSQETQYF. The CDR3 DNA is TGTGCCAGCAGCTATGGGCTCTCACAAGAGACCCAGTACTTC.

This clonotype was observed a handful of times. V and J are TRBV9 and TRBJ2-3; TRBD2 matches 9 bases. This CDR3 comprises 15 residues. Germline V gene sequence: CDR1 SGDLS, CDR2 YYNGEE. Trimming cost V 1 base and J 7 bases; bases outside gene matches: 7. In DNA, the CDR3 is TGTGCCAGCAGCGTATTAGGGACTAGCTCATATACGCAGTATTTT. This gives the protein CASSVLGTSSYTQYF.

V is TRBV6-5 and J is TRBJ2-2; possible D gene TRBD1, 5 bases. CDR1 and CDR2 from the germline V gene are MNHEY and SVGAGI. The CDR3 length is 14 residues. Between the trimmed V and J ends, which lost 6 bases and 1 base, there was a span of 9 bases. CDR3 amino acids: CASRQGMNTGELFF. In nucleotides, the CDR3 is TGTGCCAGCAGGCAGGGCATGAACACCGGGGAGCTGTTTTTT.

At least ten counts were recorded for this clonotype. The chain employs TRBV5-6 and TRBJ2-3; D call uncertain. The V and J ends lost 4 bases and 0 bases respectively, with 12 bases between them. Germline values: CDR1 SGHDT, CDR2 YYEEEE. The CDR3 has 15 residues. The CDR3 is CASSLEPSSTDTQYF. In DNA form, the CDR3 reads TGTGCCAGCAGCCTTGAACCCTCTAGCACAGATACGCAGTATTTT.

The rearrangement links TRBV7-2 to TRBJ2-2; weak D call: TRBD2 (6 bases). Trimming removed 6 bases at V and 7 bases at J, with 12 bases between. The CDR3 sequence is 13 residues long. Germline CDR1 SGHTA, CDR2 FQGNSA. CDR3 loop: CASSTTGGGELFF. The DNA for the CDR3 is TGTGCCAGCAGTACCACCGGGGGCGGGGAGCTGTTTTTT.

This clonotype appeared a few times. The genes are TRBV6-2 or TRBV6-3 and TRBJ2-1, with D perhaps assigned TRBD1 or TRBD2 (5 bases each). Trimming pared 3 bases from V and 6 bases from J, leaving 15 bases between. The CDR3 runs to 15 residues. Germline values: CDR1 MNHEY, CDR2 SVGEGT. The CDR3 is CASSYYGAQSNEQFF. In DNA form, the CDR3 reads TGTGCCAGCAGTTATTACGGGGCCCAGAGCAATGAGCAGTTCTTC.

This clonotype was detected only a few times. This chain links TRBV6-1 with TRBJ1-1; no reliable D call. The germline V gene has CDR1 MNHNS and CDR2 SASEGT. Trimming removed 3 bases from V and 1 base from J, with 15 bases in between. This CDR3 contains 16 residues. This chain's CDR3 is CASSEFGVRWNTEAFF. CDR3 in DNA: TGTGCCAGCAGTGAGTTCGGGGTTCGGTGGAACACTGAAGCTTTCTTT.

CDR3 DNA sequence: TGCGCCAGCAGCTTATACGTGTCGGCAGATACGCAGTATTTT. This translates into CASSLYVSADTQYF. The chain combines TRBV5-1 with TRBJ2-3; D unclear. From germline, CDR1 is SGHRS and CDR2 YFSETQ. CDR3 size: 14 residues. Trimming shortened V by 2 bases and J by 4 bases, and 11 bases separated the two germline ends.

The chain couples TRBV19 to TRBJ2-2; D unresolved. The CDR3 sequence is 14 residues long. Germline CDR1 is LNHDA and CDR2 is SQIVND (reference sequence). V lost 7 bases to trimming and J lost 1 base, with 10 bases between them. Here the CDR3 reads CASTQTENTGELFF. The CDR3 DNA reads as TGTGCCAGTACTCAGACGGAGAACACCGGGGAGCTGTTTTTT. Using reference TRBV19 and TRBJ2-2 for the parts outside the CDR3, the full variable domain is DGGITQSPKYLFRKEGQNVTLSCEQNLNHDAMYWYRQDPGQGLRLIYYSQIVNDFQKGDIAEGYSVSREKKESFPLTVTSAQKNPTAFYLCASTQTENTGELFFGEGSRLTVL.

This clonotype was detected many times. The genes are TRBV4-3 and TRBJ2-5; D is perhaps TRBD1 (5 bases). The germline CDR1 and CDR2 sequences are LGHNA and YSLEER. V was pared by 1 base and J by 5 bases, with 14 bases between. CDR3 length: 15 amino acids. The CDR3 loop is CASSQGSQGWETQYF. DNA for the CDR3: TGCGCCAGCAGCCAAGGCAGCCAGGGCTGGGAGACCCAGTACTTC.

The V and J genes are TRBV6-5 and TRBJ2-7, with D unclear. The CDR3 extends over 18 amino acids. Germline V CDR1 and CDR2: MNHEY, SVGAGI. V was clipped by 4 bases and J by 4 bases, with 26 bases between them. CDR3 region: CASSSQAYRVSGEYEQYF. The CDR3 DNA follows: TGTGCCAGCAGTTCCCAGGCATATAGGGTCTCCGGAGAGTACGAGCAGTACTTC.

This clonotype was seen only a few times. J is TRBJ2-2 and V is TRBV20-1; D uncertain. Deletions cut 0 bases from V and 2 bases from J, with 7 bases between. In germline, CDR1 is DFQATT, CDR2 SNEGSKA (reference sequence). This CDR3 region has 14 residues. The CDR3 sequence is CSAREGSNTGELFF. CDR3 in DNA: TGCAGTGCTAGAGAAGGATCTAACACCGGGGAGCTGTTTTTT.

This clonotype showed up just a few times. The V call is TRBV5-1, the J call TRBJ2-7; D may be TRBD1 (6 bases). The CDR3 loop spans 13 amino acids. Trimming pared 3 bases from V and 2 bases from J, leaving 9 bases between. CDR1 SGHRS and CDR2 YFSETQ come from the germline V gene. The CDR3 sequence is CASSSRDTYEQYF. The CDR3 DNA follows: TGCGCCAGCAGCTCCCGGGACACCTACGAGCAGTACTTC.

The V and J genes are TRBV7-6 and TRBJ2-2; D is unclear. Germline V lookup: CDR1 SGHVS, CDR2 FNYEAQ. There are 15 residues in the CDR3. V was pared by 5 bases and J by 1 base, with 11 bases between. The CDR3 nucleotides read TGTGCCAGCAGCGACGCACCGGTGAACACCGGGGAGCTGTTTTTT. Its protein product is CASSDAPVNTGELFF. The full variable domain, in which reference TRBV7-6 and TRBJ2-2 provide the parts outside the CDR3, is GAGVSQSPRYKVTKRGQDVALRCDPISGHVSLYWYRQALGQGPEFLTYFNYEAQQDKSGLPNDRFSAERPEGSISTLTIQRTEQRDSAMYRCASSDAPVNTGELFFGEGSRLTVL.

The chain links TRBV28 to TRBJ2-3; D possibly corresponds to TRBD1 (6 bases). Trimming took off 6 bases at V and 2 bases at J, with 18 bases between the two ends. Germline lookup yields CDR1 MDHEN and CDR2 SYDVKM. The CDR3 has 16 residues. CDR3 sequence reads: CASSLDGPGVTDTQYF. CDR3 in DNA: TGTGCCAGCAGCCTGGACGGACCAGGGGTCACAGATACGCAGTATTTT.

This clonotype was detected a few times. The rearrangement joins TRBV7-2 to TRBJ2-2; the D gene is possibly TRBD1 (5 bases). The germline V gene has CDR1 SGHTA and CDR2 FQGNSA. With 3 bases removed from V and 6 bases from J, the gap between germline ends came to 11 bases. The CDR3 length is 14 residues. The CDR3 DNA reads as TGTGCCAGCAGCTTCACCCAGGGATCCGGGGAGCTGTTTTTT. This sequence encodes CASSFTQGSGELFF.

This clonotype was seen many times. The chain carries TRBV20-1 and TRBJ1-5; 9 nucleotides agree with TRBD1. Germline values: CDR1 DFQATT, CDR2 SNEGSKA (reference sequence). V lost 3 bases to trimming and J lost 5 bases; unmatched junction nucleotides: 2. The CDR3 loop spans 13 amino acids. The CDR3 is CSARTGGDQPQHF. CDR3 coding DNA: TGCAGTGCTAGGACAGGGGGAGATCAGCCCCAGCATTTT.

J is TRBJ2-3 and V is TRBV2, with 7 bases that match TRBD2. This CDR3 comprises 15 residues. J gave up 3 bases and V 6 bases, and 9 bases lay outside the gene matches. Germline CDR1 reads SNHLY; CDR2 reads FYNNEI. The CDR3 is CASRPPSGWTDTQYF. Here the CDR3 DNA reads TGTGCCAGCAGACCCCCTAGCGGTTGGACAGATACGCAGTATTTT.

This clonotype has at least ten counts. The chain couples TRBV20-1 to TRBJ1-6, with TRBD1 matching 8 bases. Germline assignment: CDR1 DFQATT and CDR2 SNEGSKA (reference sequence). There are 14 residues in the CDR3. Trimming at V came to 2 bases and at J to 9 bases, leaving 6 bases not matched to a gene. Here the CDR3 DNA reads TGCAGTGCTAGACCGGGACAGGAGACTTCACCCCTCCACTTT. It encodes CSARPGQETSPLHF.

This clonotype appeared many times. The J gene is TRBJ2-1, the V gene TRBV9; 10 bases are shared with TRBD2. CDR3 length: 16 residues. CDR1 is SGDLS, CDR2 YYNGEE, per germline. The ends lost 0 bases at V and 8 bases at J; junction bases unmatched: 8. CDR3 sequence: CASSVAGSGGSDEQFF. The CDR3 coding sequence is TGTGCCAGCAGCGTAGCTGGTAGCGGGGGGAGCGATGAGCAGTTCTTC.